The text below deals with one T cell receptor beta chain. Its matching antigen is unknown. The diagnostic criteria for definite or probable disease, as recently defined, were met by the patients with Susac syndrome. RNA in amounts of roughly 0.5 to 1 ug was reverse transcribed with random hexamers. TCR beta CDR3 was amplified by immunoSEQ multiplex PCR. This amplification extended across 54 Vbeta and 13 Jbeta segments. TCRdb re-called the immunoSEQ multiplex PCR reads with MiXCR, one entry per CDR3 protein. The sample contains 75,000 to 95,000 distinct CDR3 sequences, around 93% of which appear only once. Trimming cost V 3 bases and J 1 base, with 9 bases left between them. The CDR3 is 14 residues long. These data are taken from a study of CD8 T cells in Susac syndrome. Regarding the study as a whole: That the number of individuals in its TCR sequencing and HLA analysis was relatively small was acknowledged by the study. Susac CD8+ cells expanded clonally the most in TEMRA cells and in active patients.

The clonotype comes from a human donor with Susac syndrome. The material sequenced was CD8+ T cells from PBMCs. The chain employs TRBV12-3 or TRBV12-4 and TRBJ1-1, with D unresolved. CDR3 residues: CASSFQVANTEAFF. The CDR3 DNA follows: TGTGCCAGCAGTTTTCAGGTGGCGAACACTGAAGCTTTCTTT.